Each of the 13 T cell receptor beta chains below was sequenced from the same sample in a study of shared clonotypes between healthy human individuals. Profiled with immunoSEQ multiplex PCR; TCRdb holds only in-frame clones, not every one. This table has about 690,000 clones, about 92% appearing once. Specimen: memory CD8+ T cells from PBMCs. The subset denotes: CD45RO+ cells pooled with CCR7-negative TemRA cells. Receptors originate from a man aged 18-30 years in good health. Some clones in this sample may be carry-over from other donors' samples.

The rearrangement uses TRBV19 and TRBJ2-7; 10 bases align to TRBD2. The CDR3 loop spans 15 amino acids. V lost 4 bases to trimming and J lost 1 base; unmatched junction nucleotides: 4. CDR1 is LNHDA, CDR2 SQIVND, per germline (reference sequence). The CDR3: CASSTKAGGSYEQYF. CDR3 bases: TGTGCCAGTAGTACCAAAGCGGGAGGGTCCTACGAGCAGTACTTC.

With regard to this clone: Within the sample, other DNA sequences also encode this same CDR3. The chain has TRBV9 and TRBJ2-3, with D perhaps matching TRBD2 (6 bases). CDR3 length: 15 residues. V was pared by 2 bases and J by 2 bases, with 12 bases between. The germline V gene has CDR1 SGDLS and CDR2 YYNGEE. CDR3 protein: CASSVGGGTTDTQYF. Written as DNA, the CDR3 is TGTGCCAGCAGCGTTGGGGGAGGCACCACAGATACGCAGTATTTT.

The chain recombines TRBV28 with TRBJ2-7; D perhaps matches TRBD2 (5 bases). There are 15 residues in the CDR3. Germline V gene data show CDR1 as MDHEN and CDR2 as SYDVKM. Trimming pared 2 bases from V and 4 bases from J, leaving 15 bases between. The CDR3 spells CASSLTVRVFYEQYF. The CDR3 region has the DNA TGTGCCAGCAGTTTAACGGTGCGGGTTTTTTACGAGCAGTACTTC.

This clone occurred once. The chain carries TRBV10-3 and TRBJ2-1; possible D gene TRBD1, 6 bases. V gave up 3 bases and J gave up 0 bases, with 12 bases separating them. The CDR3 totals 16 residues. Germline V gene data show CDR1 as ENHRY and CDR2 as SYGVKD. The CDR3: CAISDRDTPSYNEQFF. The CDR3 DNA is TGTGCCATCAGTGATCGGGACACCCCCTCCTACAATGAGCAGTTCTTC.

The chain couples TRBV5-6 to TRBJ2-7; tentatively, D is TRBD1 or TRBD2 (5 bases each). Germline lookup yields CDR1 SGHDT and CDR2 YYEEEE. The length of the CDR3 is 16 residues. V dropped 3 bases and J dropped 0 bases, with 16 bases sitting between them. The CDR3, as DNA: TGTGCCAGCAGCTCTAGTATGGGGGTTAGCTCCTACGAGCAGTACTTC. This codes for CASSSSMGVSSYEQYF. The full variable domain, completed using reference TRBV5-6 and TRBJ2-7, is DAGVTQSPTHLIKTRGQQVTLRCSPKSGHDTVSWYQQALGQGPQFIFQYYEEEERQRGNFPDRFSGHQFPNYSSELNVNALLLGDSALYLCASSSSMGVSSYEQYFGPGTRLTVT.

J is TRBJ2-1 and V is TRBV19; 7 bases are a match to TRBD2. Germline V gives CDR1 LNHDA, CDR2 SQIVND (reference sequence). This CDR3 contains 14 residues. With 10 bases clipped from V and 0 bases from J, the junction kept 6 bases outside the gene matches. The CDR3 protein is CATKRDSSYNEQFF. The CDR3 DNA follows: TGTGCCACTAAGCGGGATAGCTCCTACAATGAGCAGTTCTTC.

The chain couples TRBV29-1 to TRBJ1-2; the D is unclear. Trimming took off 3 bases at V and 1 base at J, with 12 bases between the two ends. Per the germline V gene, CDR1 is SQVTM and CDR2 is ANQGSEA. The CDR3 has 14 residues. CDR3 loop: CSVEVGMGNYGYTF. The CDR3 DNA is TGCAGCGTTGAGGTCGGGATGGGTAACTATGGCTACACCTTC.

This clone was picked up one time. The chain links TRBV5-1 to TRBJ2-3, with TRBD1 identical over 9 bases. Per the germline V gene, CDR1 is SGHRS and CDR2 is YFSETQ. The CDR3 is made up of 17 amino acids. J gave up 5 bases and V 0 bases, and 10 bases lay outside the gene matches. The CDR3 nucleotides are TGCGCCAGCAGCTTGGCCGGGCGGACAGGGGATTTAGATACGCAGTATTTT. Translated: CASSLAGRTGDLDTQYF.

The gene calls are TRBV5-1 and TRBJ1-2; 7 nucleotides align to TRBD1. Germline V gene lookup returns CDR1 SGHRS and CDR2 YFSETQ. V lost 3 bases, J lost 7 bases, and 6 bases stayed unmatched. This CDR3 spans 13 amino acids. CDR3 DNA: TGCGCCAGCAGCTGGGAACAGGGGCGTGGCTACACCTTC. Translating gives CASSWEQGRGYTF.

The gene calls are TRBV7-2 and TRBJ2-7; TRBD1 matches 7 bases. The length of the CDR3 is 16 residues. Unmatched junction bases numbered 13, after V lost 5 bases and J lost 3 bases. CDR1 and CDR2 (germline): SGHTA, FQGNSA. The CDR3 nucleotides are TGTGCCAGCAGCAAGAGGTGGGGACAGAAAAGCTACGAGCAGTACTTC. Translation gives CASSKRWGQKSYEQYF.

The table lists this clone with a count of one. The J gene is TRBJ2-1, the V gene TRBV7-9; D possibly corresponds to TRBD1 (6 bases). V was cut by 5 bases and J by 8 bases, with 22 bases left in between. CDR3 length: 16 amino acids. CDR1 and CDR2 from the germline V gene are SEHNR and FQNEAQ (reference sequence). The CDR3 is CASSNPDIEGGYEQFF. Written as DNA, the CDR3 is TGTGCCAGCAGCAACCCCGACATTGAAGGGGGTTATGAGCAGTTCTTC.

This chain joins TRBV5-1 and TRBJ1-2; D gene unclear. With 7 bases removed from V and 4 bases from J, the gap between germline ends came to 17 bases. The V gene's germline CDR1 is SGHRS and CDR2 YFSETQ. The CDR3 consists of 14 residues. This chain's CDR3 is CASAVGNKPYGYTF. For the CDR3, the DNA is TGCGCCAGCGCCGTTGGAAACAAGCCCTATGGCTACACCTTC.

This CDR3 is CASSSYPEGAFF. The CDR3 DNA reads as TGTGCCAGCAGCTCTTACCCCGAAGGGGCTTTCTTT. The chain employs TRBV5-6 and TRBJ1-1; no clear D. Germline CDR1 is SGHDT and CDR2 is YYEEEE. The CDR3 has 12 amino acids. V was trimmed by 3 bases and J by 11 bases, leaving 14 bases between them.